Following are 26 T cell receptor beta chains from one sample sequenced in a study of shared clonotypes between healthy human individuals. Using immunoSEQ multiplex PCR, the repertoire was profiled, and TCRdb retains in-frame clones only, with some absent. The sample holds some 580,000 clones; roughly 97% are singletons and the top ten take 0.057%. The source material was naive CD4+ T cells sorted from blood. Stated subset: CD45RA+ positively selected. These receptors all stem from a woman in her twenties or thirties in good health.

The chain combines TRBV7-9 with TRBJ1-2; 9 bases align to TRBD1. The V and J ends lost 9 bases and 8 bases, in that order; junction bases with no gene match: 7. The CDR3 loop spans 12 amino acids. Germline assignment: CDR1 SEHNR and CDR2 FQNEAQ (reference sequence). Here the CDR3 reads CASGDRAFGYTF. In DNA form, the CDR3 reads TGTGCCAGTGGGGACAGGGCCTTCGGCTACACCTTC.

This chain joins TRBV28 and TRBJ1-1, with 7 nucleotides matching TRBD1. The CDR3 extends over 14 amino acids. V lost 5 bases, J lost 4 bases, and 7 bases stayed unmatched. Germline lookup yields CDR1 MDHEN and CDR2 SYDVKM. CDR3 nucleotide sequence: TGTGCCAGCAGTCCACCTGAGGGGGCCACTGAAGCTTTCTTT. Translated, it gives CASSPPEGATEAFF.

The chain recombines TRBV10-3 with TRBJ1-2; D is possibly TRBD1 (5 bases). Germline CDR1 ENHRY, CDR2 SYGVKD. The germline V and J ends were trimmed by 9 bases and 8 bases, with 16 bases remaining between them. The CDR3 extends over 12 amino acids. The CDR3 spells CAISQGLGGYTF. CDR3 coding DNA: TGTGCCATTTCCCAGGGTCTCGGCGGCTACACCTTC.

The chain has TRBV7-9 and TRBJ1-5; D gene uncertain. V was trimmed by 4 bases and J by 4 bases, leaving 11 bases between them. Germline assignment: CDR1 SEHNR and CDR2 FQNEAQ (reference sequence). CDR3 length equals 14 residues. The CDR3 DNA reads TGTGCCAGCAGCTCCGGAAGCGATAATCAGCCCCAGCATTTT. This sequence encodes CASSSGSDNQPQHF.

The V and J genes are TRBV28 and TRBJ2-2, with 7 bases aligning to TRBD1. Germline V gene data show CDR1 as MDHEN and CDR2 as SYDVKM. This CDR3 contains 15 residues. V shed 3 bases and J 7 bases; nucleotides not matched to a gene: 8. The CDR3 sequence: CASSFPGQAVGELFF. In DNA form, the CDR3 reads TGTGCCAGCAGTTTCCCCGGACAGGCCGTCGGGGAGCTGTTTTTT. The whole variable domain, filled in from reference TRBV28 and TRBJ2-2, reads DVKVTQSSRYLVKRTGEKVFLECVQDMDHENMFWYRQDPGLGLRLIYFSYDVKMKEKGDIPEGYSVSREKKERFSLILESASTNQTSMYLCASSFPGQAVGELFFGEGSRLTVL.

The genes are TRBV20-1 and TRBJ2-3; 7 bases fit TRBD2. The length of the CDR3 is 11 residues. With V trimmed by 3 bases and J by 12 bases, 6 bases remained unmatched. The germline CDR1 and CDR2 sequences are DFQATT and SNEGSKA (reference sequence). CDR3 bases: TGCAGTGCTAGCCAGGGACTAACCCAGTATTTT. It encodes CSASQGLTQYF.

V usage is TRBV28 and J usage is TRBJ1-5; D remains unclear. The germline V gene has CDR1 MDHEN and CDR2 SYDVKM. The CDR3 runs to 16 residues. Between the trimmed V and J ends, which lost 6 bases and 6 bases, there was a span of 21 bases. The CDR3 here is CASSPGEGVARQPQHF. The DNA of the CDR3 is TGTGCCAGCAGCCCCGGGGAAGGTGTCGCCCGTCAGCCCCAGCATTTT.

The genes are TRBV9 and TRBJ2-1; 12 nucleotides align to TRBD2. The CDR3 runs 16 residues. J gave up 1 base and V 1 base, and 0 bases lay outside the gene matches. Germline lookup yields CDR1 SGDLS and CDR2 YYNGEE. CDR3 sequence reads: CASSVLAGGSYNEQFF. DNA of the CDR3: TGTGCCAGCAGCGTACTAGCGGGAGGGTCCTACAATGAGCAGTTCTTC.

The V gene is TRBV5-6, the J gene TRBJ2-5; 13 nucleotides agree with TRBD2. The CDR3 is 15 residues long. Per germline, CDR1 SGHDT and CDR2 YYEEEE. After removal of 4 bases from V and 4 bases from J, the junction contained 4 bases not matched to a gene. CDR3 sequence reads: CASSRTSGSGETQYF. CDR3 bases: TGTGCCAGCAGCAGGACTAGCGGGAGTGGAGAGACCCAGTACTTC. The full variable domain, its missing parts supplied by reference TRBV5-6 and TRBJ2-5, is DAGVTQSPTHLIKTRGQQVTLRCSPKSGHDTVSWYQQALGQGPQFIFQYYEEEERQRGNFPDRFSGHQFPNYSSELNVNALLLGDSALYLCASSRTSGSGETQYFGPGTRLLVL.

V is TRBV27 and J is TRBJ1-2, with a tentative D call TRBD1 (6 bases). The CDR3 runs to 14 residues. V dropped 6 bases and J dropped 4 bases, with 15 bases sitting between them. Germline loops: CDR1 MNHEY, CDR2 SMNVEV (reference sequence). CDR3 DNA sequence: TGTGCCAGCAGACCAACCGGGACAAGCTATGGCTACACCTTC. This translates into CASRPTGTSYGYTF.

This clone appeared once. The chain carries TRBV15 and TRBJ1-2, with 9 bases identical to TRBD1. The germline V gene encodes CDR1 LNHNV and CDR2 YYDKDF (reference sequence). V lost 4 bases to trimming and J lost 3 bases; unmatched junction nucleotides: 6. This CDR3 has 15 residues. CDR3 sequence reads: CATSNRRTGDYGYTF. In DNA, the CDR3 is TGTGCCACCAGCAACAGGCGGACAGGGGACTATGGCTACACCTTC.

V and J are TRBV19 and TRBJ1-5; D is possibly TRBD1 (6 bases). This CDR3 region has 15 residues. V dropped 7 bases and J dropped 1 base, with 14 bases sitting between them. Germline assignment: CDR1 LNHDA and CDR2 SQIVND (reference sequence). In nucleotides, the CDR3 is TGTGCCAGTACCCGGTGGGGGGGCAGCAATCAGCCCCAGCATTTT. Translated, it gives CASTRWGGSNQPQHF.

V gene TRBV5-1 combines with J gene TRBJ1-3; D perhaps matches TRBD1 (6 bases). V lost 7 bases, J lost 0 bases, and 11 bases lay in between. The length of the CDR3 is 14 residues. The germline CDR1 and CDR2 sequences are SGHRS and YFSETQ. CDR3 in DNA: TGCGCCAGCCAGGGGAGTAGCTCTGGAAACACCATATATTTT. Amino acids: CASQGSSSGNTIYF.

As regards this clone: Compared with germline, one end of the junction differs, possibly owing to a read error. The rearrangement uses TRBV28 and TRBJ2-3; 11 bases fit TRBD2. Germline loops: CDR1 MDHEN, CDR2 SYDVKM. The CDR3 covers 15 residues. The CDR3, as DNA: TGTGCCAGCAATTTAGCGGGAGGGCCTTTAGATACGCAGTATTTT. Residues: CASNLAGGPLDTQYF.

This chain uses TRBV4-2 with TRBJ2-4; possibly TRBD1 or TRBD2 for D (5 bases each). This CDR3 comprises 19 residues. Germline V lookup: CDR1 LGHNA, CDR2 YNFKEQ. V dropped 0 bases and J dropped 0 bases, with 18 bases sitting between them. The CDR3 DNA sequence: TGTGCCAGCAGCCAAGACGAGGGAACAGGCTTACTAGCCAAAAACATTCAGTACTTC. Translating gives CASSQDEGTGLLAKNIQYF.

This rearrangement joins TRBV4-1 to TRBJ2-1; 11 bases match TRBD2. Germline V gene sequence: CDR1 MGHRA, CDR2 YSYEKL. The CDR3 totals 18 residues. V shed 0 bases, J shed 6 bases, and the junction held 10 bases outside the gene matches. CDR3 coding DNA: TGCGCCAGCAGCCAAGATTATATCCGACTAGCGGGACTCAATGAGCAGTTCTTC. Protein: CASSQDYIRLAGLNEQFF.

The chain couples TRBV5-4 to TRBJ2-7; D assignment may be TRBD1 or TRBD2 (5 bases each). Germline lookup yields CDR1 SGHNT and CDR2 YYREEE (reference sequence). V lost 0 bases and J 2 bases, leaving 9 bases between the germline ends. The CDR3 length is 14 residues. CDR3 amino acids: CASSLGGAAYEQYF. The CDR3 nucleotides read TGTGCCAGCAGCTTGGGAGGGGCCGCCTACGAGCAGTACTTC.

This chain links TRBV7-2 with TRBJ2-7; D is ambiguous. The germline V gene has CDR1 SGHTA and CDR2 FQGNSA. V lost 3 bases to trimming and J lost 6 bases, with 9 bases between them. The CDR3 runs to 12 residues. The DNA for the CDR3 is TGTGCCAGCAGCTTGCCCCCCGCCGAGCAGTACTTC. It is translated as CASSLPPAEQYF.

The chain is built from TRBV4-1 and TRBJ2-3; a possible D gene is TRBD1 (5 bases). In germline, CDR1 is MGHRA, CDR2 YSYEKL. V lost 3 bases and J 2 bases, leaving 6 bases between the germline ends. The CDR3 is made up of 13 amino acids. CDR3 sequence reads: CASSQTDTDTQYF. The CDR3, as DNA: TGCGCCAGCAGCCAGACAGACACAGATACGCAGTATTTT.

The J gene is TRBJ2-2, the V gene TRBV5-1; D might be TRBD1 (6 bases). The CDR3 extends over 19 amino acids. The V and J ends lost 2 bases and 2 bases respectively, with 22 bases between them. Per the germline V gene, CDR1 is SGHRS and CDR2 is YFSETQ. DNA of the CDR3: TGCGCCAGCAGCTTAAGCGACAGGAGAAAAACACCAAACACCGGGGAGCTGTTTTTT. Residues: CASSLSDRRKTPNTGELFF.

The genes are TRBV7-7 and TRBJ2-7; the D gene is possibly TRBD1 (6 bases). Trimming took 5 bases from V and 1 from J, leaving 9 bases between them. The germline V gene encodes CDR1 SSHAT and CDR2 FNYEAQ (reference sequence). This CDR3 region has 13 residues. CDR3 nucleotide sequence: TGTGCCAGCAGCGTAGGACAGTCCTACGAGCAGTACTTC. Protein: CASSVGQSYEQYF.

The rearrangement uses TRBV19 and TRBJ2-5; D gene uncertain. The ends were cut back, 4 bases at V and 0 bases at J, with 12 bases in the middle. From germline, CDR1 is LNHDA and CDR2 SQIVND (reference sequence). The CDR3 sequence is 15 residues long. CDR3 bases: TGTGCCAGTAGTACCCGGACGGTTTACCAAGAGACCCAGTACTTC. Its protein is CASSTRTVYQETQYF.

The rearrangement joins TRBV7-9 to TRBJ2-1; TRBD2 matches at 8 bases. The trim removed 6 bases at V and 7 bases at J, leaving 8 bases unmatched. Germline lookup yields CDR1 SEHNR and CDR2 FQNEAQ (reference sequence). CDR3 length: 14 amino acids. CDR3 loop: CASSQGGTSNEQFF. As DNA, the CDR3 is TGTGCCAGCAGTCAAGGGGGGACTAGTAATGAGCAGTTCTTC.

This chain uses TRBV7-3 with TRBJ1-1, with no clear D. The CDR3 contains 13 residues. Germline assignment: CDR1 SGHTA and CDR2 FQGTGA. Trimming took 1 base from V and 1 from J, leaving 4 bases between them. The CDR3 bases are TGTGCCAGCAGCTTAAACGAGAACACTGAAGCTTTCTTT. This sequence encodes CASSLNENTEAFF. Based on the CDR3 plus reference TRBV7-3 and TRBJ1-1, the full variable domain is GAGVSQTPSNKVTEKGKYVELRCDPISGHTALYWYRQSLGQGPEFLIYFQGTGAADDSGLPNDRFFAVRPEGSVSTLKIQRTERGDSAVYLCASSLNENTEAFFGQGTRLTVV.

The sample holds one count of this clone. CDR3 DNA sequence: TGTGCCAGTACGGGTACGGCCCCAGGAAACACCATATATTTT. The encoded protein is CASTGTAPGNTIYF. V gene TRBV19 combines with J gene TRBJ1-3; D is uncertain. CDR1 is LNHDA and CDR2 is SQIVND in the germline V gene (reference sequence). There are 14 residues in the CDR3. Between the trimmed V and J ends, which lost 7 bases and 4 bases, there was a span of 14 bases.

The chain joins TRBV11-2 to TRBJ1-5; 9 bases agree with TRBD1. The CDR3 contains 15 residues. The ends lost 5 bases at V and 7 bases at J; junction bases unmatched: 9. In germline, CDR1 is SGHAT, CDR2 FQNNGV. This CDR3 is CASSTSSGQGQPQHF. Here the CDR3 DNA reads TGTGCCAGCAGCACCTCCTCGGGACAGGGACAGCCCCAGCATTTT.